This entry is about one TCR beta chain. The specificity of this receptor is unknown. The sample holds no much larger clone one base away, and base qualities are not on file. The CDR3, cysteine through phenylalanine, is 12 amino acids long. The read is trimmed to its CDR3 DNA, 36 bases read in frame from base 1. V is pared back by 10 bases and J by 0 bases, with 10 bases lying between the germline termini. As encoded in the germline V gene, CDR1 is WSHSY while CDR2 is SAAADI. This record comes from a study of shared clonotypes between healthy human individuals (dated by TCRdb to about 2020). Background on the whole study: The cohort included a few men and a couple of women between 18 and 49 years of age. For each donor, three plates each were used for CD4 naive and CD4 memory, two plates were used for CD8 naive, and one plate was used for CD8 memory. Per donor, leukapheresis produced somewhere between about 0.85 and 8.9 billion PBMCs. Libraries were prepared and TCR repertoires were sequenced by different laboratories using diverse techniques, in order to increase sequencing depth and limit assay-specific biases. The study deeply sequenced blood TCR repertoires of roughly five healthy adults to estimate repertoire size and the extent of clonotype sharing between individuals. Paper-wide results and their limitations: Naive subsets generally had larger estimated clonotype richness than memory subsets did. Across several donors, approximately 4.9% of naive CD4, approximately 4% of naive CD8, 2% to 2.5% of memory CD4, and around 0.4% of memory CD8 clonotypes were shared. Sampling was limited to blood, and TCR repertoires in tissue likely differ from TCR repertoires in blood. Rarefaction of sorted-subset datasets indicated incomplete sequencing despite the large sequencing depth. Because the study included only a small number of donors, the genetic and exposure-history diversity represented was limited. Pairwise subsampling led to the expectation that sequencing depth would affect the degree of clonotype sharing among donors. Higher generation probabilities were observed for clonotypes shared by all four sorted-subset donors than for non-shared clonotypes.

Using the deep immunoSEQ assay, multiplex PCR amplified TCR CDR3 regions from genomic DNA. Genomic DNA extracted from each cell subset was distributed evenly over all wells of several immunoSEQ 96-well plates, and each plate served as one replicate. For sorted subsets, each replicate PCR was loaded with approximately 0.2 ug genomic DNA, equivalent to 30,000 or so T cell genomes. Purified libraries were quantified with a Qubit 3.0 fluorometer, sized on a Bioanalyzer 2100, and re-quantified with the KAPA Library Quantification kit. Each immunoSEQ 96-well plate was sequenced on its own single-read 150-cycle Illumina NextSeq 550 flow cell. Per the authors' processing: Because the immunoSEQ output held only junctional sequences and lacked quality scores, the filtering could not match the filtering applied to full-length reads. To assign V/J genes and CDR3, sequences were annotated using PyIR, a Python wrapper for IgBLAST v1.9, with IMGT germline references. Reads were filtered out if the reads had weak V/J assignments (E-value above 1e-6), no CDR3, stop codons, out-of-frame junctions, or ambiguous translated residues. A V3J clonotype was defined by an identical inferred V gene, J gene, and CDR3 amino acid sequence. Percentage overlap between repertoires was computed as shared unique clonotypes divided by the size of the smaller repertoire. Repertoire richness was assessed with RTK rarefaction, the Chao1 estimator, and Recon v2.1 estimates of unobserved clonotypes. Generation probabilities were computed with OLGA for all TCRbeta clonotypes obtained by the gDNA method from several donors. TCRdb mirrors the immuneACCESS table, restricted to in-frame sequences. Some clones are absent from its copies; in checked studies, under half trace to an unresolved V gene, and the reason for the others is unknown. The V and J calls and clone size are taken from that table; D and trimming were inferred from the DNA. This sample comprises around 2.3 million clones, around 95% of them detected only once. Approximately 0.13% of the sample is taken by the ten largest.

The donors were healthy, HIV-negative adults who had no recently reported acute infections or vaccinations. Every donor was a Caucasian adult residing in Nashville, Tennessee, USA. Magnetic negative selection was used to enrich CD4+ T cells, after which naive cells were positively selected on CD45RA and the negative fraction became the memory subset. Blood was obtained by leukapheresis, after which PBMCs were separated by Ficoll-Histopaque density gradient centrifugation and cryopreserved in liquid nitrogen vapor phase. Purity and quantity of every magnetically sorted T cell population were checked by analytical flow cytometry. From each sorted fraction, genomic DNA was isolated and quantified by UV absorbance on a Nanodrop 2000c.

Specimen: naive CD4+ T cells sorted from blood. The intended sense of this specimen's cell subset or site label: CD45RA+ positively selected. The sequence was obtained from a man aged 18-30 years in good health. In this chain, TRBV10-2 is recombined with TRBJ2-7; the D gene identity is not certain. The CDR3 region reads CATKDFSYEQYF. The DNA is as follows: TGCGCCACCAAGGATTTCTCCTACGAGCAGTACTTC.